The TCR beta chain described here comes from a study of shared clonotypes between healthy human individuals. Study-wide findings and caveats: Estimated richness values were generally larger in naive subsets than in memory subsets.

The donors, healthy adults who were HIV-negative, had experienced no recent acute infections or vaccinations. As regards this clone: Its antigen remains unknown.

Germline values: CDR1 SGHTA, CDR2 FQGNSA. There are 13 residues in the CDR3. Trimming left V 2 bases short and J 3 bases short, with 7 bases between. Researchers ran the assay at a deep level. For every subset, genomic DNA was evenly distributed across several immunoSEQ plates. Clones were sequenced by immunoSEQ multiplex PCR, and TCRdb holds only the in-frame ones, with some missing. The data hold approximately 1.4 million clones, with about 98% observed a single time. The sequenced material came from naive CD4+ T cells sorted from blood. Noted subset: CD45RA+ positively selected. The J gene is TRBJ1-1, the V gene TRBV7-2; D perhaps matches TRBD1 (5 bases). This sequence originates from a man younger than 40 in good health. The CDR3 nucleotides read TGTGCCAGCAGCTTAATCAGGGACACTGAAGCTTTCTTT. Amino acids: CASSLIRDTEAFF.